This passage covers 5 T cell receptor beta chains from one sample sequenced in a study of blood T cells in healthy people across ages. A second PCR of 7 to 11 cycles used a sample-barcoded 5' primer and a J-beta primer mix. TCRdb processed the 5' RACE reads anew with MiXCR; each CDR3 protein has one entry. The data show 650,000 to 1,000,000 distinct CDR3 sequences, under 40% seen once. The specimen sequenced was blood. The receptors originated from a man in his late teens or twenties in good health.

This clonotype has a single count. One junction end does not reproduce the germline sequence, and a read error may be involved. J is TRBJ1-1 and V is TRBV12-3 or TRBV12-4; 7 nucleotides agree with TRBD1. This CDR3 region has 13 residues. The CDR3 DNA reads TGTGCCAACAGTTCGACAGGGAGCACTGAAGCTTTCTTT. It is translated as CANSSTGSTEAFF.

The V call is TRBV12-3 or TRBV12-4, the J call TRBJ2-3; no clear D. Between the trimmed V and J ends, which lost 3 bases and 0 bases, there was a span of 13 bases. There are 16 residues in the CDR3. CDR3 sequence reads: CASSFRARESTDTQYF. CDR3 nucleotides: TGTGCCAGCAGTTTCCGGGCCAGAGAGAGCACAGATACGCAGTATTTT.

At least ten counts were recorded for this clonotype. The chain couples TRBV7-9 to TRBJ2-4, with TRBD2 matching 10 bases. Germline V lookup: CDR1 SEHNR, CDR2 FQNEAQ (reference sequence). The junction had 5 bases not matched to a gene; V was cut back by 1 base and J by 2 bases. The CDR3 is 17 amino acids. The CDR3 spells CASSLDPSGGTKNIQYF. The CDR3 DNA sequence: TGTGCCAGCAGCTTAGACCCTAGCGGGGGCACCAAAAACATTCAGTACTTC.

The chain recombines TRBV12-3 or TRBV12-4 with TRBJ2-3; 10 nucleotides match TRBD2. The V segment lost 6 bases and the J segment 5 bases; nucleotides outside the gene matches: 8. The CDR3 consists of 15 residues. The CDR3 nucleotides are TGTGCCAGCAGAGTAAGCGGGGGGGATGGAGATACGCAGTATTTT. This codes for CASRVSGGDGDTQYF.

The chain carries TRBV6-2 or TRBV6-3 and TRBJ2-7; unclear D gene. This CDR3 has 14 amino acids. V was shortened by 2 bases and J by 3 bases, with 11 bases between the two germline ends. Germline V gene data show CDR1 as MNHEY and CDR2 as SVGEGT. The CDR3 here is CASSYHGPSYEQYF. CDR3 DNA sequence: TGTGCCAGCAGTTACCACGGACCAAGCTACGAGCAGTACTTC.